This TCR beta chain was captured in a study of cytomegalovirus exposure and HLA in healthy donors. Whole-study results and caveats: Researchers counted roughly 150 TCR beta chains as cytomegalovirus-associated.

Data came from immunoSEQ multiplex PCR; TCRdb stores just in-frame clones and leaves some out. This sample carries some 140,000 clones, approximately 84% of them seen once, and the ten largest clones take about 32%. The donors belonged to the roughly 130-subject validation cohort, separate from the roughly 650-subject first cohort. The V and J ends lost 5 bases and 2 bases respectively, with 15 bases between them. CDR3 size: 15 residues. Germline V gene lookup returns CDR1 MNHNS and CDR2 SASEGT. On this clone itself: The antigen is unknown.

This sequence was found in a man aged 30 to 45 in good health and CMV-seropositive. V gene TRBV6-1 combines with J gene TRBJ1-2, with D perhaps matching TRBD1 (5 bases). Sequencing was done on a sample of PBMCs. The CDR3: CASSQIFDSNYGYTF. The CDR3 bases are TGTGCCAGCAGTCAAATATTTGACAGCAACTATGGCTACACCTTC.